This T cell receptor (beta chain) was observed in a study of OX40 agonist ivuxolimab in advanced cancers. Of note for this clone: No antigen is known for it.

Generated by immunoSEQ multiplex PCR, the TCRdb table keeps only in-frame clones and is missing some. The sample has about 35,000 clones, approximately 80% seen once. The CDR3 sequence is 15 residues long. Trimming took 7 bases from V and 1 from J; bases not matched to a gene: 7. Germline values: CDR1 MNHNS, CDR2 SASEGT. The study's findings and limits: In CD8+ T cells, expanded clones were on average more numerous than in CD4+. Not determined was the antigen specificity of the expanded peripheral T cells. Circulating CD4+ and CD8+ T cells showed clonal expansion by week 6 at 0.1 to 3.0 mg/kg. Some patients without response likewise showed low normalized clonal expansion.

This clonotype was sampled from an adult with an advanced solid tumor such as melanoma, head and neck, liver or kidney cancer. The chain is built from TRBV6-1 and TRBJ2-3; TRBD2 matches at 8 bases. This sample comprised CD4+ or CD8+ T cells sorted from blood, obtained in a trial of the OX40 agonist ivuxolimab. DNA of the CDR3: TGTGCCAGCACAGGTAGCGGGGCAGGCACAGATACGCAGTATTTT. The encoded protein is CASTGSGAGTDTQYF.